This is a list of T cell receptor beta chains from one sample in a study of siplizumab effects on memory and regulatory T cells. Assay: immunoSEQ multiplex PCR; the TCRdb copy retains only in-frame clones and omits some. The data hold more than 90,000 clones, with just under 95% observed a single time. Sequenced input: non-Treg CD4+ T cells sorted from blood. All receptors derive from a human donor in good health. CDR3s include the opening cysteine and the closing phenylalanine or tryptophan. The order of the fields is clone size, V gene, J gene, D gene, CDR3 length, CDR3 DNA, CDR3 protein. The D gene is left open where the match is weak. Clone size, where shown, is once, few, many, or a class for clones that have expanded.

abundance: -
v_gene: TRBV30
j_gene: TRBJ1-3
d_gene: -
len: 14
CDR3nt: TGTGCCTGGACCCGAGGACTCTCTGGAAACACCATATATTTT
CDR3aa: CAWTRGLSGNTIYF

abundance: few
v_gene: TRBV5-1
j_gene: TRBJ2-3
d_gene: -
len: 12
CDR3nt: TGCGCCAGCAGCTTGGATAAAAATACGCAGTATTTT
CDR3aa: CASSLDKNTQYF

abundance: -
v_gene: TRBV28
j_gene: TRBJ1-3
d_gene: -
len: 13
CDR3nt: TGTGCCAGCAGTCCCGACTTTGTGGACACCATATATTTT
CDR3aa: CASSPDFVDTIYF

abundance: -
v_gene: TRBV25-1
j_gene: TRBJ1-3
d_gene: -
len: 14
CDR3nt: TGTGCCAGCAAGGGGACGTCGTCGTTCAACACCATATATTTT
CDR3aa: CASKGTSSFNTIYF

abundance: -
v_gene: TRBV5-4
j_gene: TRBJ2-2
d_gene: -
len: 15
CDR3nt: TGTGCCAGCAGCTTGGCAGGGGCTGGGACCGGGGAGCTGTTTTTT
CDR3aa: CASSLAGAGTGELFF

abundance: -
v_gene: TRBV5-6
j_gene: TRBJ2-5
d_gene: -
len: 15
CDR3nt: TGTGCCAGCAGCCCTGACCTGGAGTCTATGGAGACCCAGTACTTC
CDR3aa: CASSPDLESMETQYF

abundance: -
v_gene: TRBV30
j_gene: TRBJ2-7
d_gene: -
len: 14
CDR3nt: TGTGCCTGGAAGTACGGGACAAGACCCTACGAGCAGTACTTC
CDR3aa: CAWKYGTRPYEQYF

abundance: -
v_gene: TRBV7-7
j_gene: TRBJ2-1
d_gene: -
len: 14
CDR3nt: TGTGCCAGCAGCCGATCGGTAGAGGGCAATGAGCAGTTCTTC
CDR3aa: CASSRSVEGNEQFF

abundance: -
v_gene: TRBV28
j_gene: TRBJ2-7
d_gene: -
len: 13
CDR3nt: TGTGCCAGCAGTTTAAACCGAGGGCTCGAGCAGTACTTC
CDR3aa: CASSLNRGLEQYF

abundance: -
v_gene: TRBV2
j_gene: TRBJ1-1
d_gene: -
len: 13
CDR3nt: TGTGCCAGCAGTTTTCAGGGGAGCACTGAAGCTTTCTTT
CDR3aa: CASSFQGSTEAFF

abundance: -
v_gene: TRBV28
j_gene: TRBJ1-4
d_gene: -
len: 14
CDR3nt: TGTGCCAGCAGGTACGGGCCAACTAATGAAAAACTGTTTTTT
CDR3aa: CASRYGPTNEKLFF

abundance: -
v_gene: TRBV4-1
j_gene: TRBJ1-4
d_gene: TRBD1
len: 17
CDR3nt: TGCGCCAGCAGCCTCACCCCGTTGGGGACAGGGGGCGAAAAACTGTTTTTT
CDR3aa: CASSLTPLGTGGEKLFF

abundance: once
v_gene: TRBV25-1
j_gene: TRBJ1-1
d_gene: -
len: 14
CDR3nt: TGTGCCAGCAGTGGGTGGACAGACGGCACTGAAGCTTTCTTT
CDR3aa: CASSGWTDGTEAFF

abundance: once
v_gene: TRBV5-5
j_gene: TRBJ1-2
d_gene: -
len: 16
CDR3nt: TGTGCCAGCACCCTTGTCTCACAGGGAGCTAACTATGGCTACACCTTC
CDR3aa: CASTLVSQGANYGYTF

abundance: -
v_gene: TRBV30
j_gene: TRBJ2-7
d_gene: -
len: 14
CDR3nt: TGTGCCTGGGGTCGGGAGACGGGCTCCTACGAGCAGTACTTC
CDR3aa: CAWGRETGSYEQYF

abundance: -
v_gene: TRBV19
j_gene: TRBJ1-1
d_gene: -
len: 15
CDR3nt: TGTGCCAGTAGTAACGGGGACATTCGGGGCACTGAAGCTTTCTTT
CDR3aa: CASSNGDIRGTEAFF

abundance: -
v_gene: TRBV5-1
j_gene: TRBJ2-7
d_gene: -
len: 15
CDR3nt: TGCGCCAGCAGCTTGGCGGCTCCTACAACCTACGAGCAGTACTTC
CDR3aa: CASSLAAPTTYEQYF

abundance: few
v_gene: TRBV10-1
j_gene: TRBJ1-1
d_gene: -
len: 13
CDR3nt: TGCGCCAGCAGTGGAGCAGGGACCACTGAAGCTTTCTTT
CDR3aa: CASSGAGTTEAFF

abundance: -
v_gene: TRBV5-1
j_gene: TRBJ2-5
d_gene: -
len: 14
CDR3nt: TGCGCCAGCAGCTTTTCCTCCTCCCAAGAGACCCAGTACTTC
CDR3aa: CASSFSSSQETQYF

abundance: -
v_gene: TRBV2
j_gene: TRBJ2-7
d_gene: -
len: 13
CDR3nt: TGTGCCAGCACCACTACCCTTCAAAACGAGCAGTACTTC
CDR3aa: CASTTTLQNEQYF

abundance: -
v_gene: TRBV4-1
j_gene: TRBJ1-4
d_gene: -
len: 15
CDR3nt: TGCGCCAGCAGCCTCAGCCCCACAACTAATGAAAAACTGTTTTTT
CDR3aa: CASSLSPTTNEKLFF

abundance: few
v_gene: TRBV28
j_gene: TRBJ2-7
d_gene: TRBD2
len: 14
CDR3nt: TGTGCCAGCAGTTCAGCGGGAGTCCCCTACGAGCAGTACTTC
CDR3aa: CASSSAGVPYEQYF

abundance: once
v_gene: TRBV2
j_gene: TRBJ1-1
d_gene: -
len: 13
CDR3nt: TGTGCCAGCATTGGGGCTCGGAACACTGAAGCTTTCTTT
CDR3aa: CASIGARNTEAFF

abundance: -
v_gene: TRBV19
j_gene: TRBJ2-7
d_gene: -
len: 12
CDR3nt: TGTGCCAGTACCGACAGATCCTACGAGCAGTACTTC
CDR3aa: CASTDRSYEQYF

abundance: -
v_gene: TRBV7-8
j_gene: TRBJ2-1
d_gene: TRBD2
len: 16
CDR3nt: TGTGCCAGCAGCTTAGTATCCGCGGGAGGGGTACATGAGCAGTTCTTC
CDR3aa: CASSLVSAGGVHEQFF

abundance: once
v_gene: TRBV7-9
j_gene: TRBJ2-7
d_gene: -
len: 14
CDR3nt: TGTGCCAGCAGCTCGAGGGGGATCTCCTACGAGCAGTACTTC
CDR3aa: CASSSRGISYEQYF

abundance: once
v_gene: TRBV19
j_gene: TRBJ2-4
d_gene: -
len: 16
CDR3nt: TGTGCCAGTAGTACTCAGGGAAGGGTAGCCAAAAACATTCAGTACTTC
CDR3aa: CASSTQGRVAKNIQYF

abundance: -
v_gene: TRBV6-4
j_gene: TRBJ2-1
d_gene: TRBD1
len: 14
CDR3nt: TGTGCCAGCAGTGAGGGGACAGGGGGTGATGAGCAGTTCTTC
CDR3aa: CASSEGTGGDEQFF

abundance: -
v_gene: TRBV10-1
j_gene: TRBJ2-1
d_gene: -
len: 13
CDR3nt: TGCGCCAGCAGTCAACAGCTAAACAATGAGCAGTTCTTC
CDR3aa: CASSQQLNNEQFF

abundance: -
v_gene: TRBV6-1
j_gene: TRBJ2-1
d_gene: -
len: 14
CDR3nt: TGTGCCAGCTCCAGGGGGGGTTTGGACAATGAGCAGTTCTTC
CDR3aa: CASSRGGLDNEQFF

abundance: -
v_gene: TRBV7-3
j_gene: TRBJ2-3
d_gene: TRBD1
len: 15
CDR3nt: TGTGCCAGCAGCTCACAGGGGACAGGCACAGATACGCAGTATTTT
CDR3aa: CASSSQGTGTDTQYF

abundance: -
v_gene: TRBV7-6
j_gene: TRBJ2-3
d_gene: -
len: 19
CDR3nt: TGTGCCAGCAGCCGGGGGCCAACAGGGGATCTAGCTAGCACAGATACGCAGTATTTT
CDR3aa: CASSRGPTGDLASTDTQYF

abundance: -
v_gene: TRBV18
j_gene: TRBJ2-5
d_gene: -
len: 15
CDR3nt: TGTGCCAGCTCACCGGGGGGCGTTCGACAAGAGACCCAGTACTTC
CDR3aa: CASSPGGVRQETQYF